The rows below give T cell receptor beta chains drawn from one sample of a study of beta chain features in type 1 diabetes. Profiled with immunoSEQ multiplex PCR; TCRdb holds only in-frame clones, not every one. The data contain hundreds of thousands of clones, about an eighth of them seen just once; the ten biggest clones take up 0.022%. The sequencing sample was made of naive CD4+ T cells from blood. The receptors here all came from a man aged 18 to 30 with type 1 diabetes. CDR3s leave out the opening cysteine and the closing phenylalanine or tryptophan. Each record gives: CDR3 length, D gene, V gene, J gene, CDR3 protein. D genes are given only for firm matches.

14	TRBD2	TRBV11-2	TRBJ2-3	ASSLYLAGETDTQY
12	TRBD1	TRBV5-1	TRBJ2-7	ASSPGTGREEQY
12	TRBD1	TRBV25-1	TRBJ2-1	ASSDWTGRFEQF
10	TRBD1	TRBV29-1	TRBJ2-2	SGRRGTGELF
10	-	TRBV28	TRBJ2-7	ASNLGDYEQY
12	TRBD1	TRBV11-2	TRBJ1-5	ASSVGQGGQPQH
13	-	TRBV6-5	TRBJ2-7	ASRILALASYEQY
11	-	TRBV2	TRBJ1-2	ASSLDSGDGYT
11	-	TRBV19	TRBJ1-1	ASSIEVYTEAF
13	-	TRBV9	TRBJ2-3	ASSVGVQGTDTQY
12	TRBD1	TRBV2	TRBJ2-5	ASTEDRARETQY
13	-	TRBV28	TRBJ2-6	ASSTNPSGANVLT
12	TRBD1	TRBV5-1	TRBJ2-1	ASKTGGAYNEQF
14	TRBD2	TRBV7-3	TRBJ2-1	ASSNPGLAGYNEQF
12	-	TRBV9	TRBJ1-4	ASSVHSTNEKLF
12	TRBD1	TRBV15	TRBJ2-3	ATSRDRAEDTQY
9	-	TRBV6-5	TRBJ2-7	ASIQGHEQY
13	TRBD2	TRBV7-3	TRBJ2-7	ASSPNSGVLSEQY
11	TRBD1	TRBV29-1	TRBJ1-6	RVTGTGNSPLH
12	-	TRBV11-2	TRBJ1-5	ASSFAMGNQPQH
14	-	TRBV7-6	TRBJ2-1	ASSLGGLRSYNEQF
12	TRBD2	TRBV29-1	TRBJ2-5	SALRGTSQETQY
11	-	TRBV30	TRBJ2-7	AWTPPNSGTQY
12	TRBD1	TRBV6-1	TRBJ1-2	ASRLQGVSYGYT
12	-	TRBV15	TRBJ1-6	ATSREKHNSPLH
12	-	TRBV18	TRBJ2-7	ASSPPPGANEQY
14	-	TRBV29-1	TRBJ1-3	SVESKDSTGGNTIY
11	-	TRBV6-5	TRBJ1-2	ASTREGAYGYT
12	-	TRBV2	TRBJ1-1	ASSEGSLNTEAF
11	-	TRBV10-3	TRBJ1-3	AIRKGTGNTIY
9	-	TRBV2	TRBJ2-3	AFGGIDTQY
12	TRBD1	TRBV2	TRBJ1-2	ASSITGTGYGYT
10	-	TRBV30	TRBJ1-1	AWMGRDTEAF
12	TRBD1	TRBV5-1	TRBJ2-7	ASHLTGEVDEQY
11	TRBD1	TRBV30	TRBJ1-2	AWSPTGMGGYT
11	-	TRBV5-1	TRBJ2-5	ASRRGLQETQY
12	-	TRBV10-3	TRBJ2-2	AISESRDTGELF
11	-	TRBV6-5	TRBJ1-6	ASRQVANSPLH
13	-	TRBV7-7	TRBJ2-3	ASSLMGAETDTQY
13	TRBD1	TRBV28	TRBJ1-1	ASSLATGGTTEAF